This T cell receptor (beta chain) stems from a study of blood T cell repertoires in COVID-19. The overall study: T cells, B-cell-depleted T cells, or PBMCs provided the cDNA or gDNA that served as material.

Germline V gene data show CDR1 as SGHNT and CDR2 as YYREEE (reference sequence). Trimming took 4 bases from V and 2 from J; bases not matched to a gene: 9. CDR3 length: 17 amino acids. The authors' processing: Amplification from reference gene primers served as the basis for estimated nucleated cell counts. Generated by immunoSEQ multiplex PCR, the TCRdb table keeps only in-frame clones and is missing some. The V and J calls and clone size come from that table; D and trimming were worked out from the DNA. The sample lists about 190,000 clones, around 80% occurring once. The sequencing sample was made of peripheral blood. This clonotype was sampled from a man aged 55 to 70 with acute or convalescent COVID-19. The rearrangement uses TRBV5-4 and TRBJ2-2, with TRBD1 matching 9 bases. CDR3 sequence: CASSPPGTGFNTGELFF. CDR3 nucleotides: TGTGCCAGCAGCCCACCCGGGACAGGGTTCAACACCGGGGAGCTGTTTTTT. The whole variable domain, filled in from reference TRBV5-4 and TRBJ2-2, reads ETGVTQSPTHLIKTRGQQVTLRCSSQSGHNTVSWYQQALGQGPQFIFQYYREEENGRGNFPPRFSGLQFPNYSSELNVNALELDDSALYLCASSPPGTGFNTGELFFGEGSRLTVL.